Following are 28 T cell receptor beta chains from one sample sequenced in a study of T cells in Graves' hyperthyroidism and ophthalmopathy. From RNA transcripts, TCR beta CDR3 regions were amplified. In the first-round RT-PCR of the TCR CDR3, the HTBI primer set was used. TCRdb recomputed calls from the multiplex PCR reads with MiXCR, one row per CDR3 protein. The top ten hold roughly a tenth of the sample, which has some 92,000 distinct CDR3 sequences, 35% to 50% seen once. Sequencing used peripheral blood or thyroid tissue (not recorded which). These receptors were collected from a woman aged 30 to 39 with Graves' hyperthyroidism.

On this clonotype: This may arise from a read error, as a much more abundant clone is one base away. The chain employs TRBV4-1 and TRBJ1-5, with TRBD1 matching over 9 bases. The CDR3 totals 15 residues. Germline V gene data show CDR1 as MGHRA and CDR2 as YSYEKL. This CDR3 reads CASSQPDRGNQPQRF. The CDR3 DNA follows: TGCGCCAGCAGCCAACCGGACAGGGGAAATCAGCCCCAGCGTTTT.

Many counts were recorded for this clonotype. The CDR3 DNA follows: TGCGCCAGCAGCTTGCAGGGGCGCACTGAAGCTTTCTTT. Its protein product is CASSLQGRTEAFF. The chain recombines TRBV5-1 with TRBJ1-1; D may be TRBD1 (6 bases). Germline-derived CDR1 and CDR2 are SGHRS and YFSETQ. CDR3 length: 13 amino acids. V was clipped by 1 base and J by 4 bases, with 8 bases between them. Combining the CDR3 with reference TRBV5-1 and TRBJ1-1 gives the whole variable domain KAGVTQTPRYLIKTRGQQVTLSCSPISGHRSVSWYQQTPGQGLQFLFEYFSETQRNKGNFPGRFSGRQFSNSRSEMNVSTLELGDSALYLCASSLQGRTEAFFGQGTRLTVV.

The rearrangement uses TRBV2 and TRBJ1-5; TRBD1 matches 9 bases. J gave up 1 base and V 8 bases, and 3 bases lay outside the gene matches. Germline values: CDR1 SNHLY, CDR2 FYNNEI. This CDR3 has 14 residues. CDR3 loop: CASLGQGSNQPQHF. CDR3 nucleotide sequence: TGTGCCAGCCTAGGACAGGGGAGCAATCAGCCCCAGCATTTT.

This clonotype was detected only once. V is TRBV7-2 and J is TRBJ2-7; D possibly corresponds to TRBD1 (6 bases). This CDR3 is 11 amino acids long. Germline loops: CDR1 SGHTA, CDR2 FQGNSA. V dropped 7 bases and J dropped 4 bases, with 8 bases sitting between them. The CDR3: CASIQGYEQYF. The DNA for the CDR3 is TGTGCCAGCATTCAGGGGTACGAGCAGTACTTC.

This clonotype was detected a few times. The V gene is TRBV6-5, the J gene TRBJ2-3; D ambiguous. This CDR3 contains 14 residues. The germline V and J ends were trimmed by 2 bases and 5 bases, with 11 bases remaining between them. CDR1 and CDR2 (germline): MNHEY, SVGAGI. In DNA form, the CDR3 reads TGTGCCAGCAGTTACCGCAGGCCGGGAGATACGCAGTATTTT. Translated, it gives CASSYRRPGDTQYF.

A word on this clonotype: The conserved phenylalanine or tryptophan is not found at the CDR3 terminus, so this likely reflects a read error. V is TRBV10-3 and J is TRBJ2-7, with 9 nucleotides matching TRBD2. Germline CDR1 and CDR2: ENHRY and SYGVKD. The CDR3 is made up of 18 amino acids. The CDR3 sequence is CASSLLGASGVGSYEQYL. The DNA for the CDR3 is TGTGCCAGCAGTTTATTAGGGGCTAGCGGGGTGGGCTCCTACGAGCAGTACCTC.

Concerning this clonotype: One junction end disagrees with the germline gene, perhaps due to a read error. The chain is built from TRBV7-6 and TRBJ1-4; TRBD1 is a possible D gene (5 bases). In germline, CDR1 is SGHVS, CDR2 FNYEAQ. This CDR3 contains 15 residues. This chain's CDR3 is CASRDGSPTNEKLFF. The CDR3 DNA follows: TGTGCTAGCAGGGACGGCTCACCAACTAATGAAAAACTGTTTTTT.

This clonotype showed up just a few times. The chain carries TRBV28 and TRBJ1-5; D is undetermined. CDR3 length: 13 amino acids. Trimming removed 3 bases at V and 5 bases at J, with 8 bases between. Germline CDR1 is MDHEN and CDR2 is SYDVKM. The CDR3 reads CASSFRVYQPQHF. DNA of the CDR3: TGTGCCAGCAGTTTCCGGGTTTATCAGCCCCAGCATTTT.

The chain recombines TRBV24-1 with TRBJ1-5; the match to TRBD1 covers 9 bases. CDR3 length equals 14 residues. V trimming: 7 bases; J trimming: 9 bases; junction bases outside the gene matches: 9. Germline CDR1 is KGHDR and CDR2 is SFDVKD. The CDR3 DNA follows: TGTGCCACCAGCCCGGGGACAGGGTATACGCCCCAGCATTTT. This gives the protein CATSPGTGYTPQHF.

This clonotype has ten or more counts. The chain is built from TRBV6-5 and TRBJ1-6; D gene uncertain. CDR1 and CDR2 from the germline V gene are MNHEY and SVGAGI. Trimming pared 6 bases from V and 6 bases from J, leaving 6 bases between. The CDR3 consists of 12 residues. DNA of the CDR3: TGTGCCAGCAGAAGTGGTAATTCACCCCTCCACTTT. Encoded protein: CASRSGNSPLHF.

V gene TRBV7-6 combines with J gene TRBJ1-6; perhaps TRBD1 as D (5 bases). Trimming stripped 5 bases from V and 14 bases from J, with 10 bases between. The CDR3 has 11 residues. Germline CDR1 reads SGHVS; CDR2 reads FNYEAQ. The CDR3 here is CASSQEGALHF. The CDR3 DNA sequence: TGTGCCAGCAGCCAAGAAGGGGCCCTCCACTTT.

This clonotype came up many times. V is TRBV19 and J is TRBJ1-2; 7 bases fit TRBD1. This CDR3 comprises 15 residues. After removal of 3 bases from V and 4 bases from J, the junction contained 8 bases not matched to a gene. Germline values: CDR1 LNHDA, CDR2 SQIVND (reference sequence). This CDR3 is CASSIPRGSIYGYTF. Written as DNA, the CDR3 is TGTGCCAGTAGTATCCCCAGGGGGTCGATCTATGGCTACACCTTC.

A note on this clonotype: Since no conserved phenylalanine or tryptophan closes the CDR3, a read error is the likely cause. The chain links TRBV2 to TRBJ2-7; D not certain. The germline V gene has CDR1 SNHLY and CDR2 FYNNEI. The CDR3 is made up of 16 amino acids. The V end lost 6 bases, the J end lost 5 bases, and 23 bases lay between the germline ends. CDR3 nucleotides: TGTGCCAGCAGAGCCCCGTTACTCGGGCCTGACCACGAGCAGTACCTC. Its protein product is CASRAPLLGPDHEQYL.

This clonotype was seen many times. The V gene is TRBV7-8, the J gene TRBJ2-5; TRBD2 agrees at 9 bases. Unmatched junction bases numbered 11, after V lost 4 bases and J lost 5 bases. The CDR3 sequence is 16 residues long. Germline values: CDR1 SGHVS, CDR2 FQNEAQ. This CDR3 reads CASSSGLAQFHETQYF. Here the CDR3 DNA reads TGTGCCAGCAGCTCCGGACTAGCGCAATTCCACGAGACCCAGTACTTC.

There are many counts of this clonotype. This CDR3 reads CATSREAGYYEQYF. CDR3 in DNA: TGTGCCACCAGCAGAGAGGCGGGATATTACGAGCAGTACTTC. The V gene is TRBV15, the J gene TRBJ2-7; possibly TRBD2 for D (6 bases). V lost 0 bases, J lost 4 bases, and 10 bases lay in between. The CDR3 consists of 14 residues. Germline CDR1 is LNHNV and CDR2 is YYDKDF (reference sequence).

The chain couples TRBV20-1 to TRBJ2-5; 13 nucleotides agree with TRBD2. Germline assignment: CDR1 DFQATT and CDR2 SNEGSKA (reference sequence). J lost 5 bases, V lost 6 bases, and 9 bases had no gene match. The CDR3 extends over 15 amino acids. CDR3 in amino acids: CSARTSGRIEETQYF. CDR3 bases: TGCAGTGCCAGGACTAGCGGGAGAATTGAGGAGACCCAGTACTTC.

This clonotype is a singleton in its sample. One junction end does not reproduce the germline sequence, and a read error may be involved. This sequence joins TRBV7-9 and TRBJ2-5; D ambiguous. Germline V CDR1 and CDR2: SEHNR, FQNEAQ (reference sequence). This CDR3 is 13 amino acids long. CDR3 residues: CASSDNWEETQYF. The CDR3 DNA is TGTGCTAGCAGTGACAACTGGGAAGAGACCCAGTACTTC.

This clonotype was detected many times. The gene calls are TRBV4-2 and TRBJ1-1, with 8 nucleotides matching TRBD1. Trimming removed 3 bases from V and 3 bases from J; junction bases left unmatched: 6. This CDR3 comprises 15 residues. The V gene's germline CDR1 is LGHNA and CDR2 YNFKEQ. CDR3: CASSQEDRADTEAFF. The CDR3 DNA is TGTGCCAGCAGCCAGGAGGACAGGGCGGACACTGAAGCTTTCTTT.

In DNA form, the CDR3 reads TGTGCCAGCTCACTCATACAGGCAGATACGCAGTATTTT. This codes for CASSLIQADTQYF. V gene TRBV18 combines with J gene TRBJ2-3, with D possibly TRBD1 on 5 matching bases. The CDR3 is 13 amino acids. CDR1 KGHSH and CDR2 LQKENI come from the germline V gene. V was shortened by 4 bases and J by 4 bases, with 9 bases between the two germline ends. Drawing the rest from reference TRBV18 and TRBJ2-3, the complete variable domain is NAGVMQNPRHLVRRRGQEARLRCSPMKGHSHVYWYRQLPEEGLKFMVYLQKENIIDESGMPKERFSAEFPKEGPSILRIQQVVRGDSAAYFCASSLIQADTQYFGPGTRLTVL.

The rearrangement links TRBV10-3 to TRBJ2-7; D gene ambiguous. The CDR3 contains 18 residues. V was clipped by 0 bases and J by 3 bases, with 21 bases between them. Germline loops: CDR1 ENHRY, CDR2 SYGVKD. CDR3 in DNA: TGTGCCATCAGTGAGTCGGGCGAATGGGCCGAAGAGTACTACGAGCAGTACTTC. It specifies CAISESGEWAEEYYEQYF.

This chain connects TRBV25-1 to TRBJ1-4; D unclear. The CDR3 is 15 amino acids. Trimming left V 1 base short and J 4 bases short, with 10 bases between. Germline V gene data show CDR1 as MGHDK and CDR2 as SYGVNS. CDR3 sequence: CASSESYGDNEKLFF. CDR3 nucleotide sequence: TGTGCCAGCAGTGAATCTTACGGGGATAATGAAAAACTGTTTTTT.

This clonotype occurred many times. The V call is TRBV28, the J call TRBJ1-2, with unresolved D. CDR1 is MDHEN and CDR2 is SYDVKM in the germline V gene. Trimming removed 4 bases at V and 4 bases at J, with 7 bases between. The CDR3 spans 12 residues. CDR3 nucleotide sequence: TGTGCCAGCAGTTCCCGGATCTATGGCTACACCTTC. It translates to CASSSRIYGYTF.

Notes on this clonotype: At one boundary the junction diverges from the germline segment, which might be a read error. V and J are TRBV28 and TRBJ2-5; TRBD2 matches at 10 bases. The CDR3 runs to 16 residues. Germline V gene sequence: CDR1 MDHEN, CDR2 SYDVKM. CDR3: CASSPSLIAGGETQNF. The CDR3 nucleotides are TGTGCCAGCAGTCCCTCGTTAATAGCGGGAGGAGAGACCCAGAACTTC.

This clonotype was seen many times. The CDR3 region has the DNA TGTGCCAGCAGCGTAGATCCAGGACCGAACACTGAAGCTTTCTTT. Its translation: CASSVDPGPNTEAFF. The chain joins TRBV9 to TRBJ1-1; D ambiguous. This CDR3 comprises 15 residues. Germline values: CDR1 SGDLS, CDR2 YYNGEE. Between the trimmed V and J ends, which lost 0 bases and 1 base, there was a span of 10 bases. Full variable domain (missing parts from reference TRBV9 and TRBJ1-1): DSGVTQTPKHLITATGQRVTLRCSPRSGDLSVYWYQQSLDQGLQFLIQYYNGEERAKGNILERFSAQQFPDLHSELNLSSLELGDSALYFCASSVDPGPNTEAFFGQGTRLTVV.

This clonotype was observed a few times. The chain links TRBV30 to TRBJ1-1; 8 nucleotides match TRBD1. Germline CDR1 GTSNPN, CDR2 SVGIG (reference sequence). J lost 1 base, V lost 0 bases, and 4 bases had no gene match. CDR3 size: 15 residues. The CDR3 loop is CAWSVRGPPNTEAFF. In DNA, the CDR3 is TGTGCCTGGAGTGTCAGGGGGCCGCCGAACACTGAAGCTTTCTTT.

This clonotype was detected ten times or more. The chain links TRBV5-1 to TRBJ2-5; D is perhaps TRBD2 (6 bases). Between the trimmed V and J ends, which lost 1 base and 3 bases, there was a span of 13 bases. CDR1 and CDR2 from the germline V gene are SGHRS and YFSETQ. This CDR3 has 15 amino acids. CDR3 sequence: CASSLNLPSEETQYF. As DNA, the CDR3 is TGCGCCAGCAGCTTGAATCTCCCTAGCGAAGAGACCCAGTACTTC.

About this clonotype: Here the CDR3 omits its conserved ending phenylalanine or tryptophan, so a read error is the likely source. This chain connects TRBV7-9 to TRBJ1-5, with a tentative D call TRBD1 (6 bases). Looked up from germline, CDR1 is SEHNR and CDR2 is FQNEAQ (reference sequence). The CDR3 spans 15 residues. The CDR3 spells CASSLAGGGVQPQHL. As DNA, the CDR3 is TGTGCCAGTAGCTTAGCGGGAGGGGGAGTTCAGCCCCAGCATCTT.

J is TRBJ1-2 and V is TRBV30; no firm D call. Trimming removed 4 bases from V and 5 bases from J, with 17 bases in between. The CDR3 contains 14 residues. Germline loops: CDR1 GTSNPN, CDR2 SVGIG (reference sequence). The CDR3 sequence is CAWTSGLRVYGYTF. DNA of the CDR3: TGTGCCTGGACAAGCGGCCTGAGGGTATATGGCTACACCTTC.